A selection of T cell receptor beta chains follows, all from one sample in a study of blood T cell repertoires in COVID-19. Using immunoSEQ multiplex PCR, the repertoire was profiled, and TCRdb retains in-frame clones only, with some absent. Of under 200,000 clones listed, around four fifths were seen once; the top ten hold under 4.5%. The sample comprised PBMCs or T cells enriched from blood (not recorded which). The receptors here all came from a woman between 45 and 60 years old who had recovered from COVID-19. CDR3s include the opening cysteine and the closing phenylalanine or tryptophan. A D gene is named only where the DNA matches it firmly. Expanded clones get a size class; other rows say once, few or many, or leave the size out.

v_gene: TRBV7-2; d_gene: -; j_gene: TRBJ1-2; abundance: -; CDR3aa: CASSTWAPDYGYTF; CDR3nt: TGTGCCAGCAGCACCTGGGCGCCGGACTATGGCTACACCTTC
v_gene: TRBV3-1/TRBV3-2; d_gene: TRBD2; j_gene: TRBJ2-2; abundance: -; CDR3aa: CASSPDKGLADSNTGELFF; CDR3nt: TGTGCCAGCAGCCCGGACAAAGGACTAGCGGACTCGAACACCGGGGAGCTGTTTTTT
v_gene: TRBV5-1; d_gene: -; j_gene: TRBJ1-1; abundance: -; CDR3aa: CASSSSRGSGTEAFF; CDR3nt: TGCGCCAGCAGCAGCTCCAGGGGATCGGGGACTGAAGCTTTCTTT
v_gene: TRBV9; d_gene: TRBD2; j_gene: TRBJ2-2; abundance: -; CDR3aa: CASSYGLAGVGGELFF; CDR3nt: TGTGCCAGCAGCTACGGACTAGCGGGAGTCGGCGGGGAGCTGTTTTTT
v_gene: TRBV6-2/TRBV6-3; d_gene: -; j_gene: TRBJ2-1; abundance: -; CDR3aa: CASSYSFRGSYNEQFF; CDR3nt: TGTGCCAGCAGTTACTCCTTTAGGGGATCCTACAATGAGCAGTTCTTC
v_gene: TRBV5-1; d_gene: -; j_gene: TRBJ2-5; abundance: -; CDR3aa: CASSPGVQETQYF; CDR3nt: TGCGCCAGCAGTCCGGGAGTCCAAGAGACCCAGTACTTC
v_gene: TRBV7-2; d_gene: TRBD2; j_gene: TRBJ2-1; abundance: -; CDR3aa: CASTFSSGSYEQFF; CDR3nt: TGTGCCAGCACTTTTAGTAGCGGGAGTTATGAGCAGTTCTTC
v_gene: TRBV5-5; d_gene: -; j_gene: TRBJ2-3; abundance: -; CDR3aa: CASSLGQNTQYF; CDR3nt: TGTGCCAGCAGCTTGGGGCAAAATACGCAGTATTTT
v_gene: TRBV19; d_gene: TRBD1; j_gene: TRBJ2-1; abundance: -; CDR3aa: CASSRAGGEQFF; CDR3nt: TGTGCCAGTAGTCGGGCAGGGGGTGAGCAGTTCTTC
v_gene: TRBV6-2/TRBV6-3; d_gene: -; j_gene: TRBJ2-3; abundance: few; CDR3aa: CASSPGGVTDTQYF; CDR3nt: TGTGCCAGCAGCCCCGGTGGAGTCACAGATACGCAGTATTTT
v_gene: TRBV23-1; d_gene: -; j_gene: TRBJ1-5; abundance: -; CDR3aa: CASRGKVQPQHF; CDR3nt: TGCGCCAGCCGGGGGAAGGTACAGCCCCAGCATTTT
v_gene: TRBV6-5; d_gene: -; j_gene: TRBJ2-5; abundance: -; CDR3aa: CASSRSVTQYF; CDR3nt: TGTGCCAGCAGTCGGTCTGTGACCCAGTACTTC
v_gene: TRBV5-5; d_gene: -; j_gene: TRBJ2-1; abundance: -; CDR3aa: CASSLGGLGNEQFF; CDR3nt: TGTGCCAGCAGCTTGGGGGGGCTCGGCAATGAGCAGTTCTTC
v_gene: TRBV30; d_gene: -; j_gene: TRBJ1-6; abundance: -; CDR3aa: CAWSVARTPSYNSPLHF; CDR3nt: TGTGCCTGGAGTGTCGCCAGGACACCCTCCTATAATTCACCCCTCCACTTT
v_gene: TRBV18; d_gene: -; j_gene: TRBJ2-1; abundance: -; CDR3aa: CASSPQRDEQFF; CDR3nt: TGTGCCAGCTCACCCCAACGGGATGAGCAGTTCTTC
v_gene: TRBV7-8; d_gene: -; j_gene: TRBJ1-1; abundance: few; CDR3aa: CASSPGGLTEAFF; CDR3nt: TGTGCCAGCAGCCCCGGGGGTCTCACTGAAGCTTTCTTT
v_gene: TRBV6-4; d_gene: -; j_gene: TRBJ2-2; abundance: few; CDR3aa: CASSDKEFGELFF; CDR3nt: TGTGCCAGCAGTGACAAGGAGTTCGGGGAGCTGTTTTTT
v_gene: TRBV5-1; d_gene: -; j_gene: TRBJ1-5; abundance: -; CDR3aa: CASSFGLNQPQHF; CDR3nt: TGCGCCAGCAGCTTCGGACTCAATCAGCCCCAGCATTTT
v_gene: TRBV5-4; d_gene: -; j_gene: TRBJ1-1; abundance: once; CDR3aa: CASSLEGQGTEAFF; CDR3nt: TGTGCCAGCAGCTTGGAAGGGCAGGGCACTGAAGCTTTCTTT
v_gene: TRBV21-1; d_gene: -; j_gene: TRBJ1-5; abundance: few; CDR3aa: CAGGRGSQNQPQHF; CDR3nt: TGTGCCGGGGGGAGGGGATCGCAAAATCAGCCCCAGCATTTT
v_gene: TRBV7-2; d_gene: -; j_gene: TRBJ2-5; abundance: once; CDR3aa: CASCVLEQETQYF; CDR3nt: TGTGCCAGCTGTGTGCTGGAGCAAGAGACCCAGTACTTC
v_gene: TRBV29-1; d_gene: TRBD1; j_gene: TRBJ1-2; abundance: few; CDR3aa: CSVWTGTDYGYTF; CDR3nt: TGCAGCGTCTGGACAGGGACGGACTATGGCTACACCTTC
v_gene: TRBV23-1; d_gene: TRBD1; j_gene: TRBJ1-1; abundance: -; CDR3aa: CASSPQGADTEAFF; CDR3nt: TGCGCCAGCAGTCCACAGGGGGCTGACACTGAAGCTTTCTTT
v_gene: TRBV7-2; d_gene: -; j_gene: TRBJ2-5; abundance: -; CDR3aa: CASRRTTPAETQYF; CDR3nt: TGTGCCAGCAGACGAACTACCCCCGCGGAGACCCAGTACTTC
v_gene: TRBV19; d_gene: TRBD1; j_gene: TRBJ2-5; abundance: -; CDR3aa: CASSIGDSQETQYF; CDR3nt: TGTGCCAGTAGTATAGGGGACAGCCAAGAGACCCAGTACTTC
v_gene: TRBV28; d_gene: TRBD1; j_gene: TRBJ1-3; abundance: -; CDR3aa: CASSLLGTAGNTIYF; CDR3nt: TGTGCCAGCAGTTTACTCGGGACAGCTGGAAACACCATATATTTT
v_gene: TRBV3-1/TRBV3-2; d_gene: -; j_gene: TRBJ1-5; abundance: -; CDR3aa: CASSRGGNQPQHF; CDR3nt: TGTGCCAGCAGTCGGGGGGGTAATCAGCCCCAGCATTTT
v_gene: TRBV30; d_gene: -; j_gene: TRBJ2-2; abundance: -; CDR3aa: CARNLRGTGELFF; CDR3nt: TGTGCAAGGAACCTGCGGGGCACCGGGGAGCTGTTTTTT
v_gene: TRBV4-1; d_gene: -; j_gene: TRBJ1-5; abundance: -; CDR3aa: CASSQVRGSGVNQPQHF; CDR3nt: TGCGCCAGCAGCCAAGTTAGGGGCAGTGGGGTCAATCAGCCCCAGCATTTT
v_gene: TRBV7-3; d_gene: -; j_gene: TRBJ1-6; abundance: -; CDR3aa: CASSLKGPDSPLHF; CDR3nt: TGTGCCAGCAGCTTAAAGGGGCCGGATTCACCCCTCCACTTT
v_gene: TRBV29-1; d_gene: TRBD2; j_gene: TRBJ2-3; abundance: -; CDR3aa: CSGSGLAGADTQYF; CDR3nt: TGCAGCGGTTCGGGACTAGCGGGAGCAGATACGCAGTATTTT
v_gene: TRBV5-6; d_gene: -; j_gene: TRBJ2-2; abundance: -; CDR3aa: CASSLAGANTGELFF; CDR3nt: TGTGCCAGCAGCCTTGCGGGGGCAAACACCGGGGAGCTGTTTTTT
v_gene: TRBV11-2; d_gene: -; j_gene: TRBJ2-2; abundance: -; CDR3aa: CASSPGEGKHAGELFF; CDR3nt: TGTGCCAGCAGCCCCGGAGAGGGCAAACACGCCGGGGAGCTGTTTTTT
v_gene: TRBV5-1; d_gene: TRBD2; j_gene: TRBJ2-5; abundance: once; CDR3aa: CASTRTGGETQYF; CDR3nt: TGCGCCAGCACCAGAACGGGGGGAGAGACCCAGTACTTC
v_gene: TRBV5-1; d_gene: -; j_gene: TRBJ2-5; abundance: -; CDR3aa: CASSGAGAQETQYF; CDR3nt: TGCGCCAGCAGCGGCGCGGGGGCGCAGGAGACCCAGTACTTC
v_gene: TRBV4-2; d_gene: -; j_gene: TRBJ2-2; abundance: -; CDR3aa: CASSQDPGGELFF; CDR3nt: TGTGCCAGCAGCCAAGATCCCGGCGGGGAGCTGTTTTTT
v_gene: TRBV27; d_gene: TRBD1; j_gene: TRBJ1-2; abundance: -; CDR3aa: CASRGGGQGAGGYTF; CDR3nt: TGTGCCAGCAGGGGAGGAGGGCAGGGGGCGGGTGGCTACACCTTC
v_gene: TRBV29-1; d_gene: -; j_gene: TRBJ2-3; abundance: -; CDR3aa: CSDRPAEGAQYF; CDR3nt: TGCAGCGATAGGCCGGCGGAGGGAGCGCAGTATTTT
v_gene: TRBV19; d_gene: -; j_gene: TRBJ1-5; abundance: -; CDR3aa: CASSIWGRGWQPQHF; CDR3nt: TGTGCCAGTAGTATTTGGGGCAGGGGATGGCAGCCCCAGCATTTT